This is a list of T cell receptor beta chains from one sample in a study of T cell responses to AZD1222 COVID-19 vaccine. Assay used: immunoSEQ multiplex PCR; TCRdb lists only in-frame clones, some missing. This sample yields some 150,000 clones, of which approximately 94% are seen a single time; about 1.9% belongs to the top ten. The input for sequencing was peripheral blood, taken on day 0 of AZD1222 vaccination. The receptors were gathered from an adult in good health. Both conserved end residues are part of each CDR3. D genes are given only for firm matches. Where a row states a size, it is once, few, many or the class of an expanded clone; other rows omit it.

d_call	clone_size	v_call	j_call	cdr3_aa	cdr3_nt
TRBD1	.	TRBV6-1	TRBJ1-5	CASSDRSRGGQPQHF	TGTGCCAGCAGTGACAGGAGCAGGGGGGGTCAGCCCCAGCATTTT
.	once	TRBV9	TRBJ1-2	CASSPRQGGYTF	TGTGCCAGCAGCCCCCGACAAGGGGGCTACACCTTC
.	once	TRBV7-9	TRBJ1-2	CASSLMTEYGYTF	TGTGCCAGCAGCTTGATGACAGAATATGGCTACACCTTC
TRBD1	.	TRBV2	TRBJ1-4	CASSDPGGEKLFF	TGTGCCAGCAGTGACCCAGGGGGAGAAAAACTGTTTTTT
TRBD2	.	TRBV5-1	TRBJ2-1	CASSFFGATSGDNEQFF	TGCGCCAGCAGCTTTTTTGGGGCAACTAGCGGTGACAATGAGCAGTTCTTC
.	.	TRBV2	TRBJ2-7	CASQGGLYEQYF	TGTGCCAGCCAGGGGGGGCTGTACGAGCAGTACTTC
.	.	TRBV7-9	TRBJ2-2	CASTSRDLANTGELFF	TGTGCCAGCACCTCCCGGGACCTCGCGAACACCGGGGAGCTGTTTTTT
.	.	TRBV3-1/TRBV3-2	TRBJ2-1	CASSQGEGEQFF	TGTGCCAGCAGCCAGGGGGAAGGTGAGCAGTTCTTC
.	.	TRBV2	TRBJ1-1	CASRRGGSTEAFF	TGTGCCAGCCGTCGGGGGGGGTCCACTGAAGCTTTCTTT
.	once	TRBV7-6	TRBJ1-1	CASSLGIGRNTEAFF	TGTGCCAGCAGCTTAGGTATAGGCCGGAACACTGAAGCTTTCTTT
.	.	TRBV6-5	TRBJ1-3	CASSRGPGNTIYF	TGTGCCAGCAGCCGGGGACCTGGAAACACCATATATTTT
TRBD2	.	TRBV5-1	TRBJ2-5	CASSPSGRRQETQYF	TGCGCCAGCAGCCCTAGCGGGAGAAGGCAAGAGACCCAGTACTTC
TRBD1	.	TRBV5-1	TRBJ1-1	CASSSQGPNTEAFF	TGCGCCAGCAGCTCACAGGGGCCGAACACTGAAGCTTTCTTT
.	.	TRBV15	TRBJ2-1	CATTHSNEQFF	TGTGCCACCACCCACAGCAATGAGCAGTTCTTC
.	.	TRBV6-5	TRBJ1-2	CASSWDRLGGYTF	TGTGCCAGCAGTTGGGATAGATTGGGGGGCTACACCTTC
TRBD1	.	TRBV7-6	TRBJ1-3	CASSLSYRDRGPPSGNTIYF	TGTGCCAGCAGCTTATCGTACCGGGACAGGGGGCCACCCTCTGGAAACACCATATATTTT